This entry lists 5 T cell receptor beta chains sequenced from one sample in a study of beta chain features in type 1 diabetes. As every portion of the isolated RNA was reverse transcribed, the sequencing read expressed TCRB transcripts. Sequencing used immunoSEQ multiplex PCR; TCRdb keeps in-frame clones, though not all of them. This table holds 600,000 to 700,000 clones, 12% found once. The study's findings and limits: Significant though moderate, a shortening of TCRB CDR3s appeared in all four CD4+ subsets of Type 1 diabetes patients.

These receptors' targets are unknown. The material sequenced was naive CD4+ T cells from blood. The receptors stem from a man aged 25-45 years with type 1 diabetes.

This chain uses TRBV7-2 with TRBJ2-3; the D is unclear. CDR3 length equals 12 residues. Germline V gene sequence: CDR1 SGHTA, CDR2 FQGNSA. Deletions cut 5 bases from V and 6 bases from J, with 9 bases between. CDR3 nucleotide sequence: TGTGCCAGCAGCCCCTATGGGGATACGCAGTATTTT. It translates to CASSPYGDTQYF.

The chain uses TRBV9 and TRBJ1-2; no definite D call. CDR3 length: 15 amino acids. Trimming cost V 2 bases and J 7 bases, with 18 bases left between them. Germline CDR1 SGDLS, CDR2 YYNGEE. CDR3 residues: CASSVVSPDSGGYTF. DNA of the CDR3: TGTGCCAGCAGCGTCGTCTCTCCGGATTCGGGTGGCTACACCTTC.

This clone turned up a few times. This chain joins TRBV11-2 and TRBJ2-3, with 8 bases that match TRBD1. Germline-derived CDR1 and CDR2 are SGHAT and FQNNGV. This CDR3 region has 15 residues. V lost 5 bases and J lost 2; bases outside the gene matches: 6. CDR3: CASSRQGLITDTQYF. DNA for the CDR3: TGTGCCAGCAGCCGACAGGGGTTGATCACAGATACGCAGTATTTT.

This clone was counted a few times. V gene TRBV19 combines with J gene TRBJ2-7, with TRBD1 as a possible D gene (6 bases). The CDR3 has 14 residues. Germline V CDR1 and CDR2: LNHDA, SQIVND (reference sequence). V was trimmed by 2 bases and J by 1 base, leaving 9 bases between them. CDR3 DNA: TGTGCCAGTAGTATACAGGGGCAGTCCTACGAGCAGTACTTC. Translated: CASSIQGQSYEQYF.

On this clone itself: One end of the junction fails to match germline, which may point to a read error. The V call is TRBV7-6, the J call TRBJ1-4, with 9 bases matching TRBD1. This CDR3 region has 17 residues. CDR1 is SGHVS and CDR2 is FNYEAQ in the germline V gene. Here the CDR3 reads CASSSRTGAPTNEKLFF. The CDR3 DNA follows: TGTGCCAGCAGCTCCAGGACAGGGGCCCCAACCAATGAAAAACTGTTTTTT.